Listed below are T cell receptor beta chains from one sample, sequenced in a study of multiple sclerosis patients with progressive multifocal leukoencephalopathy. The assay was immunoSEQ multiplex PCR, and TCRdb's table has in-frame clones only and misses some. Of tens of thousands of clones in the sample, roughly 84% were seen once. The source was PBMCs, collected from a patient treated with natalizumab. The origin of the receptors is a human donor with progressive multifocal leukoencephalopathy. CDR3s include the opening cysteine and the closing phenylalanine or tryptophan. The D gene is left open where the match is weak. Not all rows give a size; the values are once, few, many and, for expanded clones, a class.

clone_size j_call v_call d_call cdr3_aa cdr3_nt
- TRBJ1-2 TRBV7-2 TRBD1 CASSPTPGQGARGYTF TGTGCCAGCAGTCCTACACCGGGACAGGGGGCTCGGGGCTACACCTTC
few TRBJ2-2 TRBV19 - CASSIRENTGELFF TGTGCCAGTAGTATCAGGGAGAACACCGGGGAGCTGTTTTTT
- TRBJ2-2 TRBV6-5 - CASSSRHQGGPGELFF TGTGCCAGCAGTTCGCGCCATCAAGGTGGTCCCGGGGAGCTGTTTTTT
few TRBJ2-7 TRBV19 - CASSMMGTSEQYF TGTGCCAGTAGTATGATGGGGACGTCCGAGCAGTACTTC
once TRBJ2-7 TRBV18 - CASSPNRVIYEQYF TGTGCCAGCTCACCAAACAGGGTCATCTACGAGCAGTACTTC
- TRBJ2-7 TRBV7-9 TRBD1 CASSLLTGTGHYEQYF TGTGCCAGCAGCTTATTGACCGGGACAGGGCACTACGAGCAGTACTTC
- TRBJ2-3 TRBV18 TRBD1 CASSLDRGETQYF TGTGCCAGCTCACTCGACAGGGGAGAGACGCAGTATTTT
- TRBJ1-4 TRBV6-5 - CASSYSQPNEKLFF TGTGCCAGCAGTTACTCTCAGCCAAATGAAAAACTGTTTTTT
- TRBJ1-1 TRBV6-6 TRBD1 CASSYPDRGRSTEAFF TGTGCCAGCAGTTACCCGGACAGGGGGCGGAGCACTGAAGCTTTCTTT
- TRBJ2-3 TRBV28 - CASSSARQGLTDTQYF TGTGCCAGCAGTTCAGCCCGACAGGGACTGACAGATACGCAGTATTTT
- TRBJ1-1 TRBV28 TRBD1 CASSDPGQLNTEAFF TGTGCCAGCAGTGACCCGGGACAGCTGAACACTGAAGCTTTCTTT
- TRBJ1-4 TRBV13 - CASSRRPTNEKLFF TGTGCCAGCAGCCGGCGGCCAACTAATGAAAAACTGTTTTTT
- TRBJ2-1 TRBV30 - CARSSSVGNEQFF TGTGCTCGGAGTAGCAGCGTGGGCAATGAGCAGTTCTTC
- TRBJ1-5 TRBV6-1 - CASSEADFKPQHF TGTGCCAGCAGCGAGGCGGACTTCAAGCCCCAGCATTTT
- TRBJ2-7 TRBV28 TRBD2 CASSRFHGSGGSSYEQYF TGTGCCAGCAGCCGATTCCACGGGAGCGGGGGCAGCTCCTACGAGCAGTACTTC
- TRBJ2-1 TRBV9 - CASSVAASSYNEQFF TGTGCCAGCAGCGTAGCGGCCAGCTCCTACAATGAGCAGTTCTTC
once TRBJ2-1 TRBV12-5 - CASGYLNWAGIF TGTGCTAGTGGTTACCTTAATTGGGCGGGGATCTTC
- TRBJ2-3 TRBV5-1 TRBD1 CASSLTGTGITDTQYF TGCGCCAGCAGCTTGACCGGGACAGGGATCACAGATACGCAGTATTTT
- TRBJ1-2 TRBV29-1 - CSVDGREYTF TGCAGCGTTGACGGCAGGGAGTATACCTTC
- TRBJ2-7 TRBV4-1 TRBD2 CASSQDRGLAGYEQYF TGCGCCAGCAGCCAAGATCGCGGGCTAGCGGGCTACGAGCAGTACTTC
few TRBJ2-7 TRBV7-9 - CASSLGVPDEQYF TGTGCCAGCAGCTTGGGGGTCCCGGACGAGCAGTACTTC
once TRBJ2-1 TRBV14 - CASSPYRERPYNEQFF TGTGCCAGCAGCCCGTACAGGGAGCGGCCCTACAATGAGCAGTTCTTC
few TRBJ1-3 TRBV18 - CASSPGGDGNTIYF TGTGCCAGCTCACCGGGAGGAGATGGAAACACCATATATTTT
once TRBJ2-3 TRBV9 - CASSGGNTLRGDTQYF TGTGCCAGCAGTGGCGGGAATACCCTCAGAGGAGATACGCAGTATTTT
- TRBJ2-1 TRBV7-2 - CASSWRGVYNEQFF TGTGCCAGCAGCTGGCGCGGGGTCTACAATGAGCAGTTCTTC
- TRBJ2-1 TRBV6-6 - CASSSEGGEQFF TGTGCCAGCAGTTCGGAGGGGGGTGAGCAGTTCTTC
once TRBJ2-1 TRBV7-3 TRBD2 CASSPGLAGVNEQFF TGTGCCAGCAGCCCGGGACTAGCGGGAGTAAATGAGCAGTTCTTC